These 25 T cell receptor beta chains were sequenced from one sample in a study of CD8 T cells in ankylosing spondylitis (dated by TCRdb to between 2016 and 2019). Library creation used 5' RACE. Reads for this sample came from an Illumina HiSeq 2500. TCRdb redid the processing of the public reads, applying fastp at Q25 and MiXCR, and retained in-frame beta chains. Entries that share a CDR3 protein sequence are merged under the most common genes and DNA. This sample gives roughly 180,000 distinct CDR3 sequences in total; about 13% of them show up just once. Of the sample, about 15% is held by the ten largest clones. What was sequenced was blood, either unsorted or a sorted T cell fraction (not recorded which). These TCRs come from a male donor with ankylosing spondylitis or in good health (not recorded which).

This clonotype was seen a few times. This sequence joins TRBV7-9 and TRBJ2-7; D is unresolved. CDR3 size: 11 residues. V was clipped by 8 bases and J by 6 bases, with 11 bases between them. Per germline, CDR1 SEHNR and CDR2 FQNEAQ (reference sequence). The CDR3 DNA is TGTGCCAGCCTGGTCGATGGCGAGCAGTACTTC. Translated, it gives CASLVDGEQYF.

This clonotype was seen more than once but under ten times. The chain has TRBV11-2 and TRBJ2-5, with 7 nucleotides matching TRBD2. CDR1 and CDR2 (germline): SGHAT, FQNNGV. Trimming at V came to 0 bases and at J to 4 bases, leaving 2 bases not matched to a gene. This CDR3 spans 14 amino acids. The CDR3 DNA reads TGTGCCAGCAGCTTAGACCCGGGGGGAGAGACCCAGTACTTC. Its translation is CASSLDPGGETQYF.

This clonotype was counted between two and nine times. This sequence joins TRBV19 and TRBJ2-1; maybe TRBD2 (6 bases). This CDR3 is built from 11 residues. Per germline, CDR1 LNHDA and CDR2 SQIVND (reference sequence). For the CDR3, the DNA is TGTGCAACTAGAGAAGGGACCGGGGGATTCTTC. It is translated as CATREGTGGFF.

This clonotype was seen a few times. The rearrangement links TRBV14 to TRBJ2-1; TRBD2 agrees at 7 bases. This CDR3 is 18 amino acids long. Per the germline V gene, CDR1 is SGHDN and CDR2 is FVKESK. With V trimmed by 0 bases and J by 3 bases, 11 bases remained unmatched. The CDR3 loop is CASSQDSGGLDSYNEQFF. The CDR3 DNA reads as TGTGCCAGCAGCCAAGATTCGGGAGGACTCGACAGCTACAATGAGCAGTTCTTC.

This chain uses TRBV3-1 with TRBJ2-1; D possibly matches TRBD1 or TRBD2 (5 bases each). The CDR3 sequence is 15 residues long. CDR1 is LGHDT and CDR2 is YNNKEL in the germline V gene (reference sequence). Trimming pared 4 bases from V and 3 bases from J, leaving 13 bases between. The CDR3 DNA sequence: TGTGCCAGCAGCCTCAGCAGGGAGAACTACAATGAGCAGTTCTTC. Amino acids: CASSLSRENYNEQFF.

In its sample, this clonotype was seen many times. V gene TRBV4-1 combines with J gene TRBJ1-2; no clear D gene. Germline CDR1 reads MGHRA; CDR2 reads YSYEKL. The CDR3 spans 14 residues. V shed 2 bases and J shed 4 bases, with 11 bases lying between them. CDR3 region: CASSQTDLVYGYTF. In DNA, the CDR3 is TGCGCCAGCAGCCAAACTGACCTGGTCTATGGCTACACCTTC.

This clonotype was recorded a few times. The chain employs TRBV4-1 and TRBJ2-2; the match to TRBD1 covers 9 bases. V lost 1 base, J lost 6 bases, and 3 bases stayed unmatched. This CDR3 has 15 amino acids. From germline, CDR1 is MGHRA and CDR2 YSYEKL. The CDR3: CASSQGTGDAGELFF. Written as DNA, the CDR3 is TGCGCCAGCAGCCAAGGGACAGGGGATGCCGGGGAGCTGTTTTTT.

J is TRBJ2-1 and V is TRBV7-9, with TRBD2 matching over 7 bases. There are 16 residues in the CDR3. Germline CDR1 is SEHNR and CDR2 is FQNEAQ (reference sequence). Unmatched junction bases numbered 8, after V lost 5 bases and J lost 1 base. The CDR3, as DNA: TGTGCCAGCAGCCCGTCAGCGGGAAGGTCCTACAATGAGCAGTTCTTC. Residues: CASSPSAGRSYNEQFF. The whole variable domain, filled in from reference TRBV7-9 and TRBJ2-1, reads DTGVSQNPRHKITKRGQNVTFRCDPISEHNRLYWYRQTLGQGPEFLTYFQNEAQLEKSRLLSDRFSAERPKGSFSTLEIQRTEQGDSAMYLCASSPSAGRSYNEQFFGPGTRLTVL.

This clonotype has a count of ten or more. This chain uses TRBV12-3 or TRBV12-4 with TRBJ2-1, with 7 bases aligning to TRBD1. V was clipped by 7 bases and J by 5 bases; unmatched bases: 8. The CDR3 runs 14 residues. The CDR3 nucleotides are TGTGCCAGCACCACTATCGGGACAGACAATGAGCAGTTCTTC. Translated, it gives CASTTIGTDNEQFF.

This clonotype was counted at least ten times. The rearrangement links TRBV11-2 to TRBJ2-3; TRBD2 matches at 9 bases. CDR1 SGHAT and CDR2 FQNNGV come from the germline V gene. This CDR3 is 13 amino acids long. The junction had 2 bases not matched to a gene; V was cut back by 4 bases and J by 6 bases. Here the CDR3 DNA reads TGTGCCAGCAGCTGGACTAGCGCGGATACGCAGTATTTT. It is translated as CASSWTSADTQYF.

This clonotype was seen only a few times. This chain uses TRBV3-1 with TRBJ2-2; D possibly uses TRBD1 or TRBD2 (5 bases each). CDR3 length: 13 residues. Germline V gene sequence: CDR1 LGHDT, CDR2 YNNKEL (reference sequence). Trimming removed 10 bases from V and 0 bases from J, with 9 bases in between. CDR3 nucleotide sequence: TGTGCCACTACGGGGCCGAACACCGGGGAGCTGTTTTTT. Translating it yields CATTGPNTGELFF.

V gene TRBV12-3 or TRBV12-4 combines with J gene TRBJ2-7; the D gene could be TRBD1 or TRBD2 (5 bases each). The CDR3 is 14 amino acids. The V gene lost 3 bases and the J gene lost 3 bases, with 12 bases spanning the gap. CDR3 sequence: CASSLASGHYEQYF. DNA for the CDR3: TGTGCCAGCAGTTTGGCGAGCGGACACTACGAGCAGTACTTC.

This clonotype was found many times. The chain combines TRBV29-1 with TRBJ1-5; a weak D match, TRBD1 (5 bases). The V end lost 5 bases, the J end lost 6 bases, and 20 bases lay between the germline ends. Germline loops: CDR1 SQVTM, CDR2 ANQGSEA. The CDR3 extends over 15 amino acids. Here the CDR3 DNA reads TGCAGCGTTTCGGGCCTGGGGGAAGGAGGTCAGCCCCAGCATTTT. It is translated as CSVSGLGEGGQPQHF.

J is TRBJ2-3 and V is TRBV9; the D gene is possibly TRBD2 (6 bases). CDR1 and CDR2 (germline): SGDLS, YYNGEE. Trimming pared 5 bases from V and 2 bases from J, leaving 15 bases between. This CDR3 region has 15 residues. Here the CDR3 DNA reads TGTGCCAGCAGTAGTATGGACTATCTCACAGATACGCAGTATTTT. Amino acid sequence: CASSSMDYLTDTQYF.

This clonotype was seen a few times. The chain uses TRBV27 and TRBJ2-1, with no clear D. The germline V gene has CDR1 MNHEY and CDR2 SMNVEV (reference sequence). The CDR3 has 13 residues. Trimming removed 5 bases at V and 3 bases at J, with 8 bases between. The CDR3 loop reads CASSRRFYNEQFF. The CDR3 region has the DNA TGTGCCAGCAGTCGAAGATTCTACAATGAGCAGTTCTTC.

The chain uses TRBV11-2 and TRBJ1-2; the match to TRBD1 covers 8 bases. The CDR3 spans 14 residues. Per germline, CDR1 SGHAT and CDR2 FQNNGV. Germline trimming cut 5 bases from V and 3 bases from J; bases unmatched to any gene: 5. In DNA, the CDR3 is TGTGCCAGCAGCGGACAGGGTCTTTACTATGGCTACACCTTC. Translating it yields CASSGQGLYYGYTF.

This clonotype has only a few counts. CDR3 DNA sequence: TGCGCCAGCAGCCAAGATACGGTTTTACGCGAGCAGTACTTC. Protein sequence: CASSQDTVLREQYF. The rearrangement uses TRBV4-1 and TRBJ2-7; no clear D gene. The CDR3 is made up of 14 amino acids. Trimming took off 0 bases at V and 6 bases at J, with 12 bases between the two ends. Germline lookup yields CDR1 MGHRA and CDR2 YSYEKL.

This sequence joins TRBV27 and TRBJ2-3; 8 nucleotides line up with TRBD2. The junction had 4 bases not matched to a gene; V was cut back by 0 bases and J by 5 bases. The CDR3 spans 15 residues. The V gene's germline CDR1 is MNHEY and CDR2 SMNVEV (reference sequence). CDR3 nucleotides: TGTGCCAGCAGTTTATCCAGCGGGGGTCGAGATACGCAGTATTTT. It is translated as CASSLSSGGRDTQYF.

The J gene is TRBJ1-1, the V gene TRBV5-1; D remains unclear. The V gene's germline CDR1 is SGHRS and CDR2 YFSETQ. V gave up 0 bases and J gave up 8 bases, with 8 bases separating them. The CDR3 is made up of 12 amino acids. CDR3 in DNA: TGCGCCAGCAGCTTGGTGGGCAGGGAAGCTTTCTTT. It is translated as CASSLVGREAFF.

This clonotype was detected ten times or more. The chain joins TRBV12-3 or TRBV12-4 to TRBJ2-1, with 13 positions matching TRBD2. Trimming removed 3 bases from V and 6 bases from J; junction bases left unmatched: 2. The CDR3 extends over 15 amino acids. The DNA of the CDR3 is TGTGCCAGCAGTTTTACTAGCGGGGGGGCCAATGAGCAGTTCTTC. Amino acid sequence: CASSFTSGGANEQFF.

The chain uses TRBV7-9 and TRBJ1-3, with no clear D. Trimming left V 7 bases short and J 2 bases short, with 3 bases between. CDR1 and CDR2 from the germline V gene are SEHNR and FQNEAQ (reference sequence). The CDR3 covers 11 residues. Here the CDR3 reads CASMAGNTIYF. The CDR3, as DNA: TGTGCCAGCATGGCTGGAAACACCATATATTTT.

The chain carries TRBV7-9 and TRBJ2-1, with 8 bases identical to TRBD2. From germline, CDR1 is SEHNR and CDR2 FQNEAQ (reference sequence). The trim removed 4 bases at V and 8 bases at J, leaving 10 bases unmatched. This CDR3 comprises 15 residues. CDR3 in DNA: TGTGCCAGCAGCTCCACCGGGACTAGTCTCGATGAGCAGTTCTTC. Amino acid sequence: CASSSTGTSLDEQFF.

The CDR3 coding sequence is TGTGCCAGCAGCTTTTACCAAGAGACCCAGTACTTC. It is translated as CASSFYQETQYF. This rearrangement joins TRBV7-9 to TRBJ2-5; D gene uncertain. The V gene lost 3 bases and the J gene lost 0 bases, with 2 bases spanning the gap. This CDR3 is built from 12 residues. Per the germline V gene, CDR1 is SEHNR and CDR2 is FQNEAQ (reference sequence).

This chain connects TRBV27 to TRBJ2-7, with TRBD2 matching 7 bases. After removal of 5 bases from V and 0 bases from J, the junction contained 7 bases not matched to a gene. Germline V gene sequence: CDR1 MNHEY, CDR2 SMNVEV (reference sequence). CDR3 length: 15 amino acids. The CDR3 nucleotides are TGTGCCAGCAGTGCTAGCGGTCCCCTCTCCTACGAGCAGTACTTC. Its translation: CASSASGPLSYEQYF.

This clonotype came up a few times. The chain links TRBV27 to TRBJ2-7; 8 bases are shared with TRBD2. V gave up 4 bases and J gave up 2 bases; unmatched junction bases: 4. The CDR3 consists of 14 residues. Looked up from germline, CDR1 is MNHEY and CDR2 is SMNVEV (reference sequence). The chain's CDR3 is CASSWTSRAYEQYF. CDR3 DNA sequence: TGTGCCAGCAGTTGGACTAGCCGAGCCTACGAGCAGTACTTC.